These 14 T cell receptor beta chains were all obtained from the same sample, sequenced in a study of T-cell reconstitution after alpha-beta-depleted transplantation in children. Unique molecular identifiers featured in how the TCRbeta library was prepared. TCRdb redid the calling of the PCR reads with MiXCR, one entry per CDR3 protein. Here the sample spans around 200,000 distinct CDR3 sequences, over 5.5% being singletons. Sequencing was performed on PBMCs from the stem cell graft donor, taken from the stem cell graft. The receptors come from a human donor who donated a stem cell graft to a child with Wiskott-Aldrich syndrome.

The sample holds many counts of this clonotype. This rearrangement joins TRBV15 to TRBJ1-3; D is unresolved. Per germline, CDR1 LNHNV and CDR2 YYDKDF (reference sequence). Trimming stripped 5 bases from V and 4 bases from J, with 9 bases between. There are 13 residues in the CDR3. CDR3 sequence reads: CATSGSTGNTIYF. The DNA of the CDR3 is TGTGCCACCAGCGGTTCGACGGGAAACACCATATATTTT.

In this sample, this clonotype turned up many times. The rearrangement links TRBV12-3 or TRBV12-4 to TRBJ1-1, with D perhaps TRBD1 (6 bases). With 6 bases removed from V and 2 bases from J, the gap between germline ends came to 13 bases. This CDR3 contains 14 residues. This CDR3 reads CASRRGHSNTEAFF. DNA of the CDR3: TGTGCCAGCAGACGGGGACATTCCAACACTGAAGCTTTCTTT.

This clonotype was found a few times. This chain joins TRBV30 and TRBJ2-2; D gene uncertain. The CDR3 spans 13 residues. In germline, CDR1 is GTSNPN, CDR2 SVGIG (reference sequence). Trimming cost V 3 bases and J 8 bases, with 13 bases left between them. The CDR3 loop is CAWSDGWSGELFF. As DNA, the CDR3 is TGTGCCTGGAGCGACGGTTGGAGTGGGGAGCTGTTTTTT.

The V call is TRBV7-2, the J call TRBJ2-7, with D hard to call. This CDR3 contains 14 residues. V lost 1 base and J 3 bases, leaving 10 bases between the germline ends. Germline CDR1 SGHTA, CDR2 FQGNSA. This CDR3 is CASSLDGGVYEQYF. CDR3 bases: TGTGCCAGCAGCTTAGACGGTGGGGTCTACGAGCAGTACTTC. The variable domain in full, with the rest retrieved from reference TRBV7-2 and TRBJ2-7, is GAGVSQSPSNKVTEKGKDVELRCDPISGHTALYWYRQSLGQGLEFLIYFQGNSAPDKSGLPSDRFSAERTGGSVSTLTIQRTQQEDSAVYLCASSLDGGVYEQYFGPGTRLTVT.

V and J are TRBV7-9 and TRBJ2-7; tentatively, D is TRBD1 or TRBD2 (5 bases each). Between the trimmed V and J ends, which lost 5 bases and 6 bases, there was a span of 17 bases. CDR3 length: 14 residues. CDR1 and CDR2 from the germline V gene are SEHNR and FQNEAQ (reference sequence). This chain's CDR3 is CASSHALGVGEQYF. CDR3 DNA sequence: TGTGCCAGCAGCCACGCTTTGGGGGTGGGCGAGCAGTACTTC.

This clonotype appeared many times. The chain uses TRBV11-2 and TRBJ2-5; D tentatively reads TRBD1 or TRBD2 (5 bases each). V was clipped by 7 bases and J by 5 bases, with 11 bases between them. The germline V gene encodes CDR1 SGHAT and CDR2 FQNNGV. This CDR3 spans 12 amino acids. The CDR3: CASKWGSETQYF. In nucleotides, the CDR3 is TGTGCCAGCAAGTGGGGGTCGGAGACCCAGTACTTC. Full variable domain (remainder filled in from reference TRBV11-2 and TRBJ2-5): EAGVAQSPRYKIIEKRQSVAFWCNPISGHATLYWYQQILGQGPKLLIQFQNNGVVDDSQLPKDRFSAERLKGVDSTLKIQPAKLEDSAVYLCASKWGSETQYFGPGTRLLVL.

The chain is built from TRBV7-2 and TRBJ2-1, with TRBD1 matching 9 bases. V dropped 4 bases and J dropped 2; count of bases not matched to a gene: 3. Per germline, CDR1 SGHTA and CDR2 FQGNSA. CDR3 size: 15 residues. DNA of the CDR3: TGTGCCAGCAGCTCTGACAGGGGGACCTACAATGAGCAGTTCTTC. Amino acid sequence: CASSSDRGTYNEQFF.

The CDR3 region has the DNA TGTGCCAGCAGCTTTCGGCTCCAGTACGAGCAGTACTTC. It specifies CASSFRLQYEQYF. The chain recombines TRBV5-5 with TRBJ2-7; D remains ambiguous. Germline V gives CDR1 SGHKS, CDR2 YYEKEE (reference sequence). The length of the CDR3 is 13 residues. The V end lost 2 bases, the J end lost 4 bases, and 10 bases lay between the germline ends.

This clonotype has just a few counts. The chain couples TRBV7-8 to TRBJ2-3; 15 nucleotides align to TRBD2. J gave up 1 base and V 5 bases, and 7 bases lay outside the gene matches. Germline assignment: CDR1 SGHVS and CDR2 FQNEAQ. The CDR3 is made up of 18 amino acids. This CDR3 is CASSHGLAGGLGTDTQYF. CDR3 coding DNA: TGTGCCAGCAGCCACGGACTAGCGGGAGGGCTTGGCACAGATACGCAGTATTTT.

This clonotype was detected many times. This chain uses TRBV5-1 with TRBJ1-4; D is perhaps TRBD1 (6 bases). Looked up from germline, CDR1 is SGHRS and CDR2 is YFSETQ. CDR3 size: 15 residues. Between the trimmed V and J ends, which lost 4 bases and 0 bases, there was a span of 10 bases. The CDR3 DNA is TGCGCCAGCAGCCCAAGGACAGCAACTAATGAAAAACTGTTTTTT. Residues: CASSPRTATNEKLFF.

The chain recombines TRBV11-1 with TRBJ2-3, with 15 bases aligning to TRBD2. The CDR3 extends over 19 amino acids. The V segment lost 3 bases and the J segment 4 bases; nucleotides outside the gene matches: 11. Germline CDR1 is SGHAT and CDR2 is FQDESV (reference sequence). For the CDR3, the DNA is TGTGCCAGCAGCTTCAGTGTTCATGGACTAGCGGGGGGGCCAGATACGCAGTATTTT. It encodes CASSFSVHGLAGGPDTQYF.

This clonotype was seen a handful of times. The rearrangement joins TRBV12-3 or TRBV12-4 to TRBJ1-1; possible D gene TRBD1, 6 bases. V gave up 6 bases and J gave up 4 bases, with 12 bases separating them. CDR3 length: 13 amino acids. The CDR3 DNA reads TGTGCCAGCAGACAGGGTGAGGGCACTGAAGCTTTCTTT. This translates into CASRQGEGTEAFF.

This clonotype was detected a few times. The rearrangement uses TRBV20-1 and TRBJ1-2; 9 bases are a match to TRBD1. V lost 1 base to trimming and J lost 6 bases; unmatched junction nucleotides: 6. CDR3 length: 14 residues. Germline CDR1 is DFQATT and CDR2 is SNEGSKA (reference sequence). CDR3 loop: CSARGLQGADGYTF. In DNA, the CDR3 is TGCAGTGCTAGAGGCCTACAGGGGGCCGATGGCTACACCTTC.

This clonotype was recorded many times. The chain joins TRBV20-1 to TRBJ2-5; a possible D gene is TRBD2 (5 bases). Germline values: CDR1 DFQATT, CDR2 SNEGSKA (reference sequence). Deletions cut 6 bases from V and 3 bases from J, with 20 bases between. The CDR3 has 15 amino acids. The CDR3 protein is CSATPAGAGEETQYF. CDR3 coding DNA: TGCAGTGCGACTCCCGCCGGAGCCGGGGAAGAGACCCAGTACTTC.